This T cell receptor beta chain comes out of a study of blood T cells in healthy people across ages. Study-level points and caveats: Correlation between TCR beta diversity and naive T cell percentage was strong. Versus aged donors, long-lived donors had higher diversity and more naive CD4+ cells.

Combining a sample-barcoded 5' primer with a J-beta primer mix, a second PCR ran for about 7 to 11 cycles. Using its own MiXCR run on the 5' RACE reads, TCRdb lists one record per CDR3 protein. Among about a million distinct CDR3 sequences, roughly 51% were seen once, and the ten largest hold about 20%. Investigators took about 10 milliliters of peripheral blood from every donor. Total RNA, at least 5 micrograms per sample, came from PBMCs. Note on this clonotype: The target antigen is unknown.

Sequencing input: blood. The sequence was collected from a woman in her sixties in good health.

Here the CDR3 DNA reads TGTGCCAGCAGCGCCGTTGCAGCGGGAGGGAACGAGCAGTACTTC. It specifies CASSAVAAGGNEQYF. The chain recombines TRBV7-2 with TRBJ2-7, with TRBD2 matching 10 bases. CDR3 size: 15 residues. Trimming at V came to 5 bases and at J to 5 bases, leaving 9 bases not matched to a gene. CDR1 and CDR2 from the germline V gene are SGHTA and FQGNSA.